This TCR beta chain appears in the sequencing data of a study of beta chain features in type 1 diabetes. Findings and limits, study-wide: Significant though moderate, a shortening of TCRB CDR3s appeared in all four CD4+ subsets of Type 1 diabetes patients.

This CDR3 spans 16 amino acids. Trimming removed 7 bases from V and 1 base from J, with 20 bases in between. Reverse transcribing all isolated RNA meant expressed TCRB transcripts were sequenced. Only in-frame clones appear in the TCRdb table, and some are missing; sequencing was by immunoSEQ multiplex PCR. The sample gives roughly 400,000 clones, 9.6% of which show up once; 0.6% is in the top ten. At least ten counts were recorded for this clone. The antigen remains unidentified. The sequence was obtained from a man aged 30-40 years with type 1 diabetes. The genes are TRBV23-1 and TRBJ2-7; weak D call: TRBD2 (5 bases). TRBV23-1 is assigned to the ORF class and has an uncertain function. The sample was central memory CD4+ T cells from blood. The CDR3 loop is CASMKESGVMSYEQYF. In DNA, the CDR3 is TGCGCCAGCATGAAGGAATCCGGGGTAATGTCCTACGAGCAGTACTTC.